A single sample is the source of the 18 T cell receptor beta chains below, sequenced in a study of blood T cell repertoires in COVID-19. The repertoire was sequenced with immunoSEQ multiplex PCR; TCRdb's copy has only in-frame clones and lacks some. The sample lists 300,000 to 400,000 clones, 88% occurring once. Sequenced sample: PBMCs or T cells enriched from blood (not recorded which). The receptors derive from a young woman who had recovered from COVID-19.

The chain uses TRBV10-3 and TRBJ1-1; no definite D call. The CDR3 contains 14 residues. Between the trimmed V and J ends, which lost 0 bases and 5 bases, there was a span of 10 bases. The germline V gene has CDR1 ENHRY and CDR2 SYGVKD. The CDR3 coding sequence is TGTGCCATCAGTGAGTCAGCGGGAACTACTGAAGCTTTCTTT. Its protein is CAISESAGTTEAFF.

The chain has TRBV7-3 and TRBJ2-2; D unresolved. CDR3 length equals 12 residues. Germline V CDR1 and CDR2: SGHTA, FQGTGA. Trimming shortened V by 3 bases and J by 8 bases, and 7 bases separated the two germline ends. Here the CDR3 reads CASSFQEGELFF. DNA of the CDR3: TGTGCCAGCAGCTTTCAAGAGGGGGAGCTGTTTTTT.

This sequence joins TRBV5-1 and TRBJ1-6, with D possibly TRBD1 on 6 matching bases. The germline V and J ends were trimmed by 4 bases and 7 bases, with 15 bases remaining between them. Germline lookup yields CDR1 SGHRS and CDR2 YFSETQ. This CDR3 comprises 15 residues. CDR3 in DNA: TGCGCCAGCAGCCCCAGGGGAGAGGGGAATTCACCCCTCCACTTT. It codes for CASSPRGEGNSPLHF.

The CDR3 coding sequence is TGTGCCAGCAGTGAGATGTGGGGGCTGAATTCACCCCTCCACTTT. Protein sequence: CASSEMWGLNSPLHF. The V gene is TRBV6-1, the J gene TRBJ1-6, with a weak D call TRBD1 (6 bases). The ends were cut back, 3 bases at V and 7 bases at J, with 13 bases in the middle. Germline CDR1 and CDR2: MNHNS and SASEGT. This CDR3 comprises 15 residues.

CDR3 sequence (DNA): TGTGCCAGCAGATCCAGGGCGGGGGCCAAAAACATTCAGTACTTC. This sequence encodes CASRSRAGAKNIQYF. This sequence joins TRBV2 and TRBJ2-4, with D possibly matching TRBD2 (6 bases). V shed 6 bases and J shed 1 base, with 13 bases lying between them. Germline CDR1 is SNHLY and CDR2 is FYNNEI. The CDR3 loop spans 15 amino acids. Looking up the rest from reference TRBV2 and TRBJ2-4 gives the full variable domain: EPEVTQTPSHQVTQMGQEVILRCVPISNHLYFYWYRQILGQKVEFLVSFYNNEISEKSEIFDDQFSVERPDGSNFTLKIRSTKLEDSAMYFCASRSRAGAKNIQYFGAGTRLSVL.

The chain is built from TRBV7-2 and TRBJ2-2; D might be TRBD2 (7 bases). The germline V gene has CDR1 SGHTA and CDR2 FQGNSA. This CDR3 has 15 amino acids. With 3 bases removed from V and 3 bases from J, the gap between germline ends came to 11 bases. The chain's CDR3 is CASSFGGPYTGELFF. DNA of the CDR3: TGTGCCAGCAGCTTCGGGGGGCCCTACACCGGGGAGCTGTTTTTT.

V and J are TRBV2 and TRBJ1-2; D not certain. Trimming removed 0 bases at V and 4 bases at J, with 12 bases between. Per germline, CDR1 SNHLY and CDR2 FYNNEI. The CDR3 runs to 15 residues. CDR3 coding DNA: TGTGCCAGCAGTGAAGCCCCCGGGATCCTCTATGGCTACACCTTC. Translating gives CASSEAPGILYGYTF. The full variable domain, completed using reference TRBV2 and TRBJ1-2, is EPEVTQTPSHQVTQMGQEVILRCVPISNHLYFYWYRQILGQKVEFLVSFYNNEISEKSEIFDDQFSVERPDGSNFTLKIRSTKLEDSAMYFCASSEAPGILYGYTFGSGTRLTVV.

This chain links TRBV9 with TRBJ2-2, with 10 bases matching TRBD2. Unmatched junction bases numbered 6, after V lost 4 bases and J lost 6 bases. The germline gives CDR1 SGDLS, CDR2 YYNGEE. CDR3 length equals 15 residues. The CDR3 reads CASSTSGGAPGELFF. For the CDR3, the DNA is TGTGCCAGCAGCACGAGCGGGGGGGCCCCCGGGGAGCTGTTTTTT.

This clone was picked up a small number of times. This chain connects TRBV13 to TRBJ1-6; perhaps TRBD1 as D (5 bases). Looked up from germline, CDR1 is PRHDT and CDR2 is FYEKMQ (reference sequence). The length of the CDR3 is 14 residues. The V end was cut by 0 bases, the J end by 10 bases, with 10 bases between. The CDR3 nucleotides read TGTGCCAGCAGCTTAGGCCCAGGGAACTCACCCCTCCACTTT. Residues: CASSLGPGNSPLHF.

The rearrangement links TRBV19 to TRBJ1-2; TRBD1 aligns across 7 bases. The CDR3 sequence is 16 residues long. In germline, CDR1 is LNHDA, CDR2 SQIVND (reference sequence). Trimming took 3 bases from V and 6 from J; bases not matched to a gene: 13. CDR3 sequence: CASSISTGTATNGYTF. As DNA, the CDR3 is TGTGCCAGTAGTATCTCAACCGGGACAGCTACAAATGGCTACACCTTC.

This clone is a singleton in its sample. This chain links TRBV3-1 (or the pseudogene TRBV3-2) with TRBJ2-1; 12 nucleotides agree with TRBD1. Germline-derived CDR1 and CDR2 are LGHDT and YNNKEL (reference sequence). V gave up 5 bases and J gave up 8 bases; unmatched junction bases: 4. This CDR3 comprises 14 residues. The DNA of the CDR3 is TGTGCCAGCAGCACCGGGACAGGGGGCGATGAGCAGTTCTTC. It is translated as CASSTGTGGDEQFF.

The chain carries TRBV29-1 and TRBJ1-2; the match to TRBD1 covers 7 bases. Germline V lookup: CDR1 SQVTM, CDR2 ANQGSEA. J lost 0 bases, V lost 6 bases, and 10 bases had no gene match. This CDR3 is built from 15 residues. CDR3 amino acids: CSVRRTGISNYGYTF. CDR3 DNA sequence: TGCAGCGTGCGAAGGACAGGAATTTCTAACTATGGCTACACCTTC. Full variable domain (missing parts from reference TRBV29-1 and TRBJ1-2): SAVISQKPSRDICQRGTSLTIQCQVDSQVTMMFWYRQQPGQSLTLIATANQGSEATYESGFVIDKFPISRPNLTFSTLTVSNMSPEDSSIYLCSVRRTGISNYGYTFGSGTRLTVV.

This chain joins TRBV5-1 and TRBJ2-1; TRBD2 matches at 9 bases. The CDR3 covers 15 residues. V lost 4 bases and J lost 7; bases outside the gene matches: 9. Germline V CDR1 and CDR2: SGHRS, YFSETQ. CDR3 bases: TGCGCCAGCAGCCCTTCAGCGGGGGGATGGAATGAGCAGTTCTTC. Translating gives CASSPSAGGWNEQFF.

The V gene is TRBV7-2, the J gene TRBJ2-2; TRBD1 might be the D (5 bases). The V and J ends lost 5 bases and 1 base respectively, with 11 bases between them. The CDR3 sequence is 15 residues long. Germline V gene lookup returns CDR1 SGHTA and CDR2 FQGNSA. Written as DNA, the CDR3 is TGTGCCAGCAGCCGCAGGGTCATGAACACCGGGGAGCTGTTTTTT. Translation: CASSRRVMNTGELFF.

The CDR3 bases are TGTGCCAGCAGTTCGCCGGGACAGGGAAAAAACATTCAGTACTTC. Protein: CASSSPGQGKNIQYF. V usage is TRBV27 and J usage is TRBJ2-4; 9 bases fit TRBD1. V gave up 4 bases and J gave up 4 bases; unmatched junction bases: 5. The CDR3 has 15 amino acids. The germline gives CDR1 MNHEY, CDR2 SMNVEV (reference sequence).

This clone was picked up a small number of times. V usage is TRBV7-9 and J usage is TRBJ2-7; the D gene is possibly TRBD2 (5 bases). CDR1 and CDR2 from the germline V gene are SEHNR and FQNEAQ (reference sequence). Trimming took off 8 bases at V and 2 bases at J, with 13 bases between the two ends. The CDR3 runs to 13 residues. The CDR3 reads CASLSGNPYEQYF. CDR3 nucleotide sequence: TGTGCCAGCTTATCGGGGAACCCCTACGAGCAGTACTTC. Supplemented by reference TRBV7-9 and TRBJ2-7, the full variable domain reads DTGVSQNPRHKITKRGQNVTFRCDPISEHNRLYWYRQTLGQGPEFLTYFQNEAQLEKSRLLSDRFSAERPKGSFSTLEIQRTEQGDSAMYLCASLSGNPYEQYFGPGTRLTVT.

This sequence joins TRBV12-3 or TRBV12-4 and TRBJ1-2, with D hard to call. Trimming took off 3 bases at V and 6 bases at J, with 11 bases between the two ends. This CDR3 contains 13 residues. CDR3 sequence: CASSFIGVDGYTF. The CDR3 coding sequence is TGTGCCAGCAGTTTCATCGGGGTGGATGGCTACACCTTC.

This clone showed up just a few times. V is TRBV4-1 and J is TRBJ1-2; 7 positions match TRBD1. The V segment lost 3 bases and the J segment 8 bases; nucleotides outside the gene matches: 9. Germline V gives CDR1 MGHRA, CDR2 YSYEKL. CDR3 length equals 14 residues. The CDR3 DNA follows: TGCGCCAGCAGCCAGGGCAACAGGGGCGAAGGCTACACCTTC. Translated, it gives CASSQGNRGEGYTF.